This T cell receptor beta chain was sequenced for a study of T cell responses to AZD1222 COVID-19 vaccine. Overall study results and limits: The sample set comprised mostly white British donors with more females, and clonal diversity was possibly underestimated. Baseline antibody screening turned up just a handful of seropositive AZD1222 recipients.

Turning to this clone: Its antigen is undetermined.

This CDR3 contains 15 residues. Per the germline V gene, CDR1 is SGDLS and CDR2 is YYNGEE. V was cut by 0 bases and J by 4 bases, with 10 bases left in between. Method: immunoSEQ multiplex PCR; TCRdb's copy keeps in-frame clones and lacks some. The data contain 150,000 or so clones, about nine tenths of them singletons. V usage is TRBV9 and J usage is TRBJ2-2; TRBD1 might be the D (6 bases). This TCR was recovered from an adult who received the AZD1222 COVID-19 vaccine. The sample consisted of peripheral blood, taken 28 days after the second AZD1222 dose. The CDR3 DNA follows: TGTGCCAGCAGCGTAGGGGGGCCCGGCACCGGGGAGCTGTTTTTT. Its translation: CASSVGGPGTGELFF.